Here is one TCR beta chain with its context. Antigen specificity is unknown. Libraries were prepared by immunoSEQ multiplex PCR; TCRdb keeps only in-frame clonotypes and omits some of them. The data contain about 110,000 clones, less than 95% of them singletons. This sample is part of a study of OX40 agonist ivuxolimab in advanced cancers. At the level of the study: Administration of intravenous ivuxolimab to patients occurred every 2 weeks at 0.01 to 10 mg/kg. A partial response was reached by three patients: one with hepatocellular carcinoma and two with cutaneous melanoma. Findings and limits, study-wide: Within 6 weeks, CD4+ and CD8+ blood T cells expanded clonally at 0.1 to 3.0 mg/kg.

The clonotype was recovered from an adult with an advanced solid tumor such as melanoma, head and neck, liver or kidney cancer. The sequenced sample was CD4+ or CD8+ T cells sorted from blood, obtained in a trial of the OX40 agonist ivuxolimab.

Written as DNA, the CDR3 is TGTGCCAGCAGCCTGAGGATTGTCACGAACACTGAAGCTTTCTTT. This translates into CASSLRIVTNTEAFF. The V call is TRBV6-5, the J call TRBJ1-1; D remains ambiguous. The CDR3 is 15 residues long. V was trimmed by 6 bases and J by 1 base, leaving 15 bases between them. Germline V gene data show CDR1 as MNHEY and CDR2 as SVGAGI.